This T cell receptor beta chain was observed in a study of T cells in Graves' hyperthyroidism and ophthalmopathy. Study context: Peripheral blood was acquired at first diagnosis, ahead of any therapy whatsoever.

This clonotype has at least ten counts. TCR beta CDR3 regions were amplified from RNA transcripts. The HTBI set primed first-round TCR CDR3 RT-PCR. TCRdb re-called the multiplex PCR reads with MiXCR, one entry per CDR3 protein. Among roughly 500,000 distinct CDR3 sequences listed, approximately 15% were seen once. CDR1 is MDHEN, CDR2 SYDVKM, per germline. With 2 bases removed from V and 7 bases from J, the gap between germline ends came to 11 bases. The CDR3 has 13 residues. The rearrangement uses TRBV28 and TRBJ1-2; D is ambiguous. Material: blood. The clonotype comes from a woman aged 25 to 39 with Graves' hyperthyroidism that later progressed to Graves' ophthalmopathy. CDR3 residues: CASSLVFRSGYTF. CDR3 bases: TGTGCCAGCAGTTTAGTTTTCCGGTCTGGCTACACCTTC.